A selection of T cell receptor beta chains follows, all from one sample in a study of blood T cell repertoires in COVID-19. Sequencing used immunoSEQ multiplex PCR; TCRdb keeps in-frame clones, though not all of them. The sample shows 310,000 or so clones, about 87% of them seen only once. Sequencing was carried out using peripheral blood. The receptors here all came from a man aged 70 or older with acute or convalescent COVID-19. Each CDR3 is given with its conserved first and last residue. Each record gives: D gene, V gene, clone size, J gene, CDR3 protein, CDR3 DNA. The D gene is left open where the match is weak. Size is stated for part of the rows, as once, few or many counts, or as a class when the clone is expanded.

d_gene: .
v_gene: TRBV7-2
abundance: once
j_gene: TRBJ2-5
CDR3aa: CASSPVTGREETQYF
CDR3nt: TGTGCCAGCAGCCCGGTAACAGGGAGGGAAGAGACCCAGTACTTC

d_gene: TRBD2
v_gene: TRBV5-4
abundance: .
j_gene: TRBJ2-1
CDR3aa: CASSLAGGLVFNEQFF
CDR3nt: TGTGCCAGCAGCTTGGCCGGGGGACTAGTATTCAATGAGCAGTTCTTC

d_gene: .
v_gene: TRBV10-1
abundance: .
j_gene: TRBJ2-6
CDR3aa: CASKSPGHDPSGANVLTF
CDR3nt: TGCGCCAGCAAAAGCCCCGGACACGACCCTTCTGGGGCCAACGTCCTGACTTTC

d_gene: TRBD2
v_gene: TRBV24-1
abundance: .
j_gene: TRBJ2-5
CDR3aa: CARREGDETQYF
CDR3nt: TGTGCCAGGCGGGAGGGTGACGAGACCCAGTACTTC

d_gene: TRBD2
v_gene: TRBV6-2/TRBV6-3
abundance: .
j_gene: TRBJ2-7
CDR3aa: CASSTYSSGRTTYEQYF
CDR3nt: TGTGCCAGCAGTACCTATTCTAGCGGGAGGACGACCTACGAGCAGTACTTC

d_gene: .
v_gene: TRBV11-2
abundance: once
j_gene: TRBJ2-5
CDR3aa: CASSLAGAGTETQYF
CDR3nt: TGTGCCAGCAGCTTAGCTGGGGCGGGGACGGAGACCCAGTACTTC

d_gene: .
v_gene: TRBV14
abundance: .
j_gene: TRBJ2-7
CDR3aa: CASSQLYEQYF
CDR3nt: TGTGCCAGCAGCCAACTCTACGAGCAGTACTTC

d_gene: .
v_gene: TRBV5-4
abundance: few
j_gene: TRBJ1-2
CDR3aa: CASSHAGYEGGYTF
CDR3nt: TGTGCCAGCAGCCATGCAGGGTATGAAGGTGGCTACACCTTC

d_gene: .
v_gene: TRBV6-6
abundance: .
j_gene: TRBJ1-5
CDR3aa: CASSTRRGNGQPQHF
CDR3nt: TGTGCCAGCAGCACCCGAAGGGGGAATGGCCAGCCCCAGCATTTT

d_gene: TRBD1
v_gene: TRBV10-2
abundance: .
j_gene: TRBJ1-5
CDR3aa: CASSESWTGDNQPQHF
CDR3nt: TGCGCCAGCAGTGAGTCATGGACAGGGGACAATCAGCCCCAGCATTTT

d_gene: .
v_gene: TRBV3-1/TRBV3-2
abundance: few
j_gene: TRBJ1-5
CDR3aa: CASSQSTGSNQPQHF
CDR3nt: TGTGCCAGCAGCCAGTCTACAGGATCTAATCAGCCCCAGCATTTT

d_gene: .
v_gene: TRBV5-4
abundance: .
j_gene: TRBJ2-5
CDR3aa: CASSPPTEETQYF
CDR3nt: TGTGCCAGCAGCCCACCGACAGAAGAGACCCAGTACTTC

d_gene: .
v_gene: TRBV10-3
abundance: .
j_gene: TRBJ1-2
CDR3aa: CAISESGGSYGYTF
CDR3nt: TGTGCCATCAGTGAGTCAGGCGGGTCGTATGGCTACACCTTC

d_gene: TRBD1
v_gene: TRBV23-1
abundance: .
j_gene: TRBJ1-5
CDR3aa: CASSQSSQGAGQPQHF
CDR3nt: TGCGCCAGCAGTCAATCGAGTCAGGGGGCAGGGCAGCCCCAGCATTTT

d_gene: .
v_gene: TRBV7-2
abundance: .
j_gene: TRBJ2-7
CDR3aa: CASSLRVAEYYEQYF
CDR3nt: TGTGCCAGCAGCTTACGGGTAGCGGAATATTACGAGCAGTACTTC

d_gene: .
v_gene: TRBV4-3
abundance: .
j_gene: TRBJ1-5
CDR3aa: CASSQDPISGSLNQPQHF
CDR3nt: TGCGCCAGCAGCCAAGACCCCATTTCAGGGTCCCTCAATCAGCCCCAGCATTTT

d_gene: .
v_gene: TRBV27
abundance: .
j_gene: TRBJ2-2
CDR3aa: CASSLTRVGGELFF
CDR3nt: TGTGCCAGCAGTTTAACCAGGGTAGGCGGGGAGCTGTTTTTT

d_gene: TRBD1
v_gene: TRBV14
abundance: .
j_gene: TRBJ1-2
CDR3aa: CASSQGWDSVNYGYTF
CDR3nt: TGTGCCAGCAGCCAGGGCTGGGACAGCGTTAACTATGGCTACACCTTC

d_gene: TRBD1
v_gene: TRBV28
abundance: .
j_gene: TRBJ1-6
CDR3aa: CASRGGQSSSYNSPLHF
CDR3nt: TGTGCCAGTCGAGGGGGACAGTCAAGCTCCTATAATTCACCCCTCCACTTT

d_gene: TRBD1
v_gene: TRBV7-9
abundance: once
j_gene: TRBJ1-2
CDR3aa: CASSLADRDTYGYTF
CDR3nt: TGTGCCAGCAGCTTAGCGGACAGGGATACCTATGGCTACACCTTC

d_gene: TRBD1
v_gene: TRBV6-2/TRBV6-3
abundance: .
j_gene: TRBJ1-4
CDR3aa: CASSRPYLDRGKPGTEEKLFF
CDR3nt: TGTGCCAGCAGCCGACCTTACCTTGACAGGGGAAAGCCGGGTACTGAAGAAAAACTGTTTTTT

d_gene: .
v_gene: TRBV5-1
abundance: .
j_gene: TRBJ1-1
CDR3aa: CASSLGPQGTEAFF
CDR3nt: TGCGCCAGCAGCTTGGGCCCGCAGGGTACTGAAGCTTTCTTT

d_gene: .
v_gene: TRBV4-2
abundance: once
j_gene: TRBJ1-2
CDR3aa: CASSQDSQGRYGYTF
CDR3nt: TGTGCCAGCAGCCAAGATTCGCAGGGTCGCTATGGCTACACCTTC

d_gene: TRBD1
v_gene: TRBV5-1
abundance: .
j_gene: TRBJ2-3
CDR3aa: CASSSQNRGADTQYF
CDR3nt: TGCGCCAGCAGCTCCCAAAACAGGGGCGCAGATACGCAGTATTTT

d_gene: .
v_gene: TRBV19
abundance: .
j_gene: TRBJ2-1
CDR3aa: CASSTGRRRFYNEQFF
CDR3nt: TGTGCCAGTAGTACGGGCCGGCGGAGGTTCTACAATGAGCAGTTCTTC

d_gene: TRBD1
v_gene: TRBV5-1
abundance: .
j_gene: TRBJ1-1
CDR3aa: CASSFGDGTVGNTEAFF
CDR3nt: TGCGCCAGCAGCTTTGGGGACGGGACAGTAGGGAACACTGAAGCTTTCTTT

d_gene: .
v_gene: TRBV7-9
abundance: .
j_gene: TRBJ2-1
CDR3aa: CASSPRGALYYQFF
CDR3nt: TGTGCCAGCAGCCCCAGGGGGGCACTTTATTATCAGTTCTTC

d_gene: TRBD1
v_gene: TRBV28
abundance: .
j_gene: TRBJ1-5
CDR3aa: CASSPTGTANQPQHF
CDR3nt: TGTGCCAGCAGCCCGACAGGGACTGCCAATCAGCCCCAGCATTTT

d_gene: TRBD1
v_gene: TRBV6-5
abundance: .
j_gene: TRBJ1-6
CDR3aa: CASSQGGNSPLHF
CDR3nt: TGTGCCAGCAGCCAGGGGGGTAATTCACCCCTCCACTTT

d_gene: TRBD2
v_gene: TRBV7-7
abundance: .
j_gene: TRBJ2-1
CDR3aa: CASSPTSGGRNEQFF
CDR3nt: TGTGCCAGCAGCCCGACTAGCGGGGGGAGGAATGAGCAGTTCTTC

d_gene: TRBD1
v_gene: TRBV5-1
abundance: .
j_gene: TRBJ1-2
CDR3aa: CASRPDRGDGYTF
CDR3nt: TGCGCCAGCAGACCGGACAGGGGAGATGGCTACACCTTC

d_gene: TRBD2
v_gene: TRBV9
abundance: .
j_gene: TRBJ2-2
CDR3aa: CASSADGHGGVTGELFF
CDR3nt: TGTGCCAGCAGCGCGGACGGCCACGGGGGGGTCACCGGGGAGCTGTTTTTT

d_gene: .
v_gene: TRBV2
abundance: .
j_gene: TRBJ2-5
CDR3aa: CASSEGEGRETQYF
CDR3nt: TGTGCCAGCAGTGAAGGGGAAGGGAGGGAGACCCAGTACTTC

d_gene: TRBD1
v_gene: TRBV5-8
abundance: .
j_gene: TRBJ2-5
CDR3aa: CASSGRTGLQTQYF
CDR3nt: TGTGCCAGCAGCGGACGGACAGGGCTGCAGACCCAGTACTTC